Listed here are 31 T cell receptor beta chains from one sample, sequenced in a study of type 1 and type 2 diabetes patients (dated by TCRdb to 2016 to 2017). TCRdb lists the instrument as Illumina MiSeq. Genomic DNA from sorted T cell subsets served as template for TCRbeta CDR3 amplification. Multiplex PCR with 30 forward and 13 reverse primers amplified the TCRbeta CDR3 region. Through fastp at Q25 and MiXCR, TCRdb rebuilt clones from the public reads, retaining in-frame beta chains. Each CDR3 protein appears once, grouped with its most common genes and DNA. Across this sample there are 250,000 or so distinct CDR3 sequences, with 40% to 50% seen only once. The ten largest clonotypes hold roughly an eighth of the sample. Sequences were obtained from peripheral blood mononuclear cells (PBMCs). The receptors stem from a man between 18 and 35 years old with type 2 diabetes.

The chain links TRBV7-9 to TRBJ1-6, with unresolved D. The CDR3 contains 16 residues. Germline V gene lookup returns CDR1 SEHNR and CDR2 FQNEAQ (reference sequence). V was cut by 1 base and J by 3 bases, with 10 bases left in between. Written as DNA, the CDR3 is TGTGCCAGCAGCTTAGAAGGACTCCACTATAATTCACCCCTCCACTTT. Protein product: CASSLEGLHYNSPLHF. Variable domain in full (rest from reference TRBV7-9 and TRBJ1-6): DTGVSQNPRHKITKRGQNVTFRCDPISEHNRLYWYRQTLGQGPEFLTYFQNEAQLEKSRLLSDRFSAERPKGSFSTLEIQRTEQGDSAMYLCASSLEGLHYNSPLHFGNGTRLTVT.

The table lists this clonotype with a few counts. The chain joins TRBV7-6 to TRBJ2-7; TRBD2 matches at 11 bases. This CDR3 spans 15 amino acids. J gave up 2 bases and V 4 bases, and 4 bases lay outside the gene matches. Germline V gene sequence: CDR1 SGHVS, CDR2 FNYEAQ. CDR3 residues: CASSYLAGGTYEQYF. CDR3 nucleotides: TGTGCCAGCAGCTACCTAGCGGGGGGTACCTACGAGCAGTACTTC.

This chain connects TRBV19 to TRBJ2-3; D ambiguous. The V end was cut by 3 bases, the J end by 6 bases, with 10 bases between. Germline values: CDR1 LNHDA, CDR2 SQIVND (reference sequence). The CDR3 length is 13 residues. CDR3 in DNA: TGTGCCAGTAGTATCTCCAGGCGCGATACGCAGTATTTT. Protein sequence: CASSISRRDTQYF.

The genes are TRBV7-3 and TRBJ2-1; D is undetermined. The CDR3 totals 15 residues. CDR1 is SGHTA and CDR2 is FQGTGA in the germline V gene. V lost 1 base to trimming and J lost 4 bases, with 11 bases between them. Here the CDR3 reads CASSLKFLDYNEQFF. CDR3 nucleotide sequence: TGTGCCAGCAGCTTAAAGTTTCTAGATTACAATGAGCAGTTCTTC.

The V call is TRBV20-1, the J call TRBJ2-1; 8 bases are shared with TRBD2. V lost 0 bases and J lost 9; bases outside the gene matches: 13. Germline V lookup: CDR1 DFQATT, CDR2 SNEGSKA (reference sequence). CDR3 length equals 16 residues. For the CDR3, the DNA is TGCAGTGCTAGAGACCTTCCGGGACTAGGGCGCGGTGAGCAGTTCTTC. Its translation is CSARDLPGLGRGEQFF.

V is TRBV20-1 and J is TRBJ2-1; D not certain. Germline assignment: CDR1 DFQATT and CDR2 SNEGSKA (reference sequence). The CDR3 covers 16 residues. Trimming stripped 3 bases from V and 0 bases from J, with 15 bases between. The CDR3 DNA sequence: TGCAGTGCTAGGACCCCTAATCCTGACTCCTACAATGAGCAGTTCTTC. This gives the protein CSARTPNPDSYNEQFF.

The CDR3 is CASSPTSGHYEQYF. CDR3 nucleotide sequence: TGTGCCAGTAGTCCAACTAGCGGGCACTACGAGCAGTACTTC. The chain carries TRBV7-2 and TRBJ2-7; 9 bases are a match to TRBD2. The length of the CDR3 is 14 residues. CDR1 SGHTA and CDR2 FQGNSA come from the germline V gene. V trimming: 9 bases; J trimming: 3 bases; junction bases outside the gene matches: 9.

The rearrangement links TRBV7-3 to TRBJ2-7, with 7 nucleotides matching TRBD2. J lost 7 bases, V lost 4 bases, and 7 bases had no gene match. The CDR3 loop spans 13 amino acids. Germline V gene lookup returns CDR1 SGHTA and CDR2 FQGTGA. The CDR3 DNA is TGTGCCAGCAGCTCAGAGATCGGGGGGGAGCAGTACTTC. This sequence encodes CASSSEIGGEQYF.

V gene TRBV15 combines with J gene TRBJ2-1, with D tentatively TRBD2 (6 bases). Trimming pared 5 bases from V and 9 bases from J, leaving 11 bases between. Germline lookup yields CDR1 LNHNV and CDR2 YYDKDF (reference sequence). The CDR3 has 12 amino acids. For the CDR3, the DNA is TGTGCCACCAGCTGGTGGGGAGGTGAGCAGTTCTTC. Amino acids: CATSWWGGEQFF.

V usage is TRBV30 and J usage is TRBJ1-2, with D perhaps matching TRBD1 (6 bases). The CDR3 loop spans 11 amino acids. Germline values: CDR1 GTSNPN, CDR2 SVGIG (reference sequence). Deletions cut 7 bases from V and 2 bases from J, with 8 bases between. The CDR3 loop reads CASQGNYGYTF. DNA for the CDR3: TGTGCCTCACAGGGAAACTATGGCTACACCTTC. The full variable domain, completed using reference TRBV30 and TRBJ1-2, is SQTIHQWPATLVQPVGSPLSLECTVEGTSNPNLYWYRQAAGRGLQLLFYSVGIGQISSEVPQNLSASRPQDRQFILSSKKLLLSDSGFYLCASQGNYGYTFGSGTRLTVV.

This chain connects TRBV2 to TRBJ2-4, with TRBD1 as a possible D gene (5 bases). Trimming took 4 bases from V and 2 from J, leaving 12 bases between them. This CDR3 contains 15 residues. Germline V gives CDR1 SNHLY, CDR2 FYNNEI. The CDR3 loop reads CASSGYKGSKNIQYF. The CDR3 DNA reads as TGTGCCAGCAGTGGATACAAGGGGTCCAAAAACATTCAGTACTTC.

This chain links TRBV27 with TRBJ1-2, with a possible D match to TRBD1 (5 bases). V dropped 4 bases and J dropped 8 bases, with 11 bases sitting between them. The CDR3 is 12 residues long. CDR1 and CDR2 from the germline V gene are MNHEY and SMNVEV (reference sequence). The DNA for the CDR3 is TGTGCCAGCAGTTCCGAAGGGGAAGGCTACACCTTC. It is translated as CASSSEGEGYTF.

The chain carries TRBV19 and TRBJ2-1, with 10 bases that match TRBD2. V shed 2 bases, J shed 8 bases, and the junction held 6 bases outside the gene matches. The CDR3 sequence is 15 residues long. Germline CDR1 is LNHDA and CDR2 is SQIVND (reference sequence). The CDR3 DNA follows: TGTGCCAGTAGTATATGGAGCGGGAGGGGGGATGAGCAGTTCTTC. It specifies CASSIWSGRGDEQFF.

This clonotype was seen a handful of times. V usage is TRBV15 and J usage is TRBJ1-1; D unclear. Per germline, CDR1 LNHNV and CDR2 YYDKDF (reference sequence). Trimming cost V 5 bases and J 6 bases, with 10 bases left between them. The CDR3 contains 12 residues. The CDR3 protein is CATSPPGPEAFF. For the CDR3, the DNA is TGTGCCACCAGCCCTCCAGGACCTGAAGCTTTCTTT.

This clonotype was detected a few times. V usage is TRBV19 and J usage is TRBJ2-1; D is uncertain. V was pared by 9 bases and J by 8 bases, with 14 bases between. The CDR3 runs 12 residues. Germline V lookup: CDR1 LNHDA, CDR2 SQIVND (reference sequence). The CDR3 loop reads CASQEWGDEQFF. The CDR3, as DNA: TGTGCCAGCCAAGAGTGGGGTGATGAGCAGTTCTTC.

This clonotype came up a few times. J is TRBJ2-5 and V is TRBV6-6; no clear D. The germline gives CDR1 MNHNY, CDR2 SVGAGI (reference sequence). The CDR3 length is 11 residues. V lost 4 bases and J lost 5, with 5 bases in between. The chain's CDR3 is CASSSSETQYF. CDR3 nucleotides: TGTGCCAGCAGTTCCAGTGAGACCCAGTACTTC.

This clonotype was detected only a few times. The genes are TRBV19 and TRBJ2-1, with D perhaps matching TRBD2 (6 bases). The V end was cut by 3 bases, the J end by 4 bases, with 16 bases between. Germline loops: CDR1 LNHDA, CDR2 SQIVND (reference sequence). The CDR3 has 16 residues. CDR3 bases: TGTGCCAGTAGTATCGTCCCCGCCGGGACTTACAATGAGCAGTTCTTC. Translation: CASSIVPAGTYNEQFF.

This chain links TRBV29-1 with TRBJ2-7; D is ambiguous. Germline CDR1 and CDR2: SQVTM and ANQGSEA. V lost 0 bases to trimming and J lost 4 bases, with 7 bases between them. CDR3 size: 12 residues. In nucleotides, the CDR3 is TGCAGCGTTGAAGAGGACGGATACGAGCAGTACTTC. Amino acids: CSVEEDGYEQYF.

With respect to this clonotype: At one boundary the junction diverges from the germline segment, which might be a read error. The rearrangement joins TRBV24-1 to TRBJ1-5, with TRBD1 matching 11 bases. Germline V gives CDR1 KGHDR, CDR2 SFDVKD. The CDR3 has 16 amino acids. CDR3 nucleotide sequence: TGTGCCAGCAGTGATCCGGGACAGGGGGACAATCAGCCCCAGCATTTT. Residues: CASSDPGQGDNQPQHF.

V and J are TRBV29-1 and TRBJ1-2; D gene unclear. From germline, CDR1 is SQVTM and CDR2 ANQGSEA. V shed 2 bases and J shed 6 bases, with 7 bases lying between them. The CDR3 has 11 residues. CDR3 in amino acids: CSVEFGDGYTF. Written as DNA, the CDR3 is TGCAGCGTTGAATTCGGGGATGGCTACACCTTC.

This rearrangement joins TRBV29-1 to TRBJ2-5; D is possibly TRBD1 (6 bases). Germline V lookup: CDR1 SQVTM, CDR2 ANQGSEA. V was cut by 8 bases and J by 3 bases, with 10 bases left in between. The CDR3 contains 11 residues. The CDR3 nucleotides are TGCAGCTGTTGGACAGAAGAGACCCAGTACTTC. It translates to CSCWTEETQYF.

The CDR3 is CSVSRGTSYEQYF. The CDR3 DNA is TGCAGCGTTTCCAGGGGAACGTCCTACGAGCAGTACTTC. This chain connects TRBV29-1 to TRBJ2-7, with a possible D match to TRBD1 (6 bases). This CDR3 comprises 13 residues. V was cut by 5 bases and J by 1 base, with 12 bases left in between. Germline V gene lookup returns CDR1 SQVTM and CDR2 ANQGSEA.

This clonotype was detected a few times. The chain recombines TRBV7-2 with TRBJ1-6, with a possible D match to TRBD1 (5 bases). V lost 2 bases, J lost 10 bases, and 12 bases lay in between. From germline, CDR1 is SGHTA and CDR2 FQGNSA. This CDR3 is built from 14 residues. CDR3 sequence: CASSLPPEGSPLHF. The CDR3, as DNA: TGTGCCAGCAGCTTACCCCCCGAGGGGTCACCCCTCCACTTT.

In DNA, the CDR3 is TGTGCCACCGGGACTGGTACAGATACGCAGTATTTT. Translation: CATGTGTDTQYF. This chain uses TRBV6-5 with TRBJ2-3; perhaps TRBD2 as D (6 bases). Between the trimmed V and J ends, which lost 10 bases and 3 bases, there was a span of 11 bases. Germline loops: CDR1 MNHEY, CDR2 SVGAGI. The CDR3 has 12 amino acids.

This clonotype was detected a few times. The chain has TRBV12-3 or TRBV12-4 and TRBJ2-3; maybe TRBD2 (5 bases). With 7 bases removed from V and 2 bases from J, the gap between germline ends came to 10 bases. The CDR3 covers 13 residues. The CDR3 protein is CASKGAHTDTQYF. The CDR3 coding sequence is TGTGCCAGCAAGGGAGCGCACACAGATACGCAGTATTTT.

The chain carries TRBV19 and TRBJ1-1, with 9 positions matching TRBD1. The V segment lost 4 bases and the J segment 5 bases; nucleotides outside the gene matches: 5. Germline-derived CDR1 and CDR2 are LNHDA and SQIVND (reference sequence). The CDR3 extends over 14 amino acids. CDR3 region: CASSRDRVRTEAFF. The CDR3 nucleotides read TGTGCCAGTAGTAGGGACAGGGTTCGAACTGAAGCTTTCTTT.

The chain is built from TRBV19 and TRBJ2-2; 7 nucleotides align to TRBD1. Germline V gives CDR1 LNHDA, CDR2 SQIVND (reference sequence). The length of the CDR3 is 14 residues. The V gene end was trimmed by 5 bases and the J gene end by 6 bases; junction bases not matched to a gene: 6. This chain's CDR3 is CASSWGQRAGELFF. DNA for the CDR3: TGTGCCAGTAGTTGGGGACAGAGGGCCGGGGAGCTGTTTTTT.

Concerning this clonotype itself: A read error is possible here, since a much larger clone lies one base away. The V gene is TRBV7-2, the J gene TRBJ2-5; 8 bases match TRBD1. Germline lookup yields CDR1 SGHTA and CDR2 FQGNSA. CDR3 size: 12 residues. CDR3: CVSATGVETQYF. For the CDR3, the DNA is TGTGTCAGCGCGACAGGGGTAGAGACCCAGTACTTC.

This chain joins TRBV19 and TRBJ2-1, with 7 bases lining up with TRBD2. CDR3 length: 14 amino acids. Germline V gene data show CDR1 as LNHDA and CDR2 as SQIVND (reference sequence). The trim removed 4 bases at V and 7 bases at J, leaving 7 bases unmatched. The CDR3 is CASSRAGAENEQFF. The CDR3 nucleotides read TGTGCCAGTAGTAGGGCGGGAGCGGAAAATGAGCAGTTCTTC.

This clonotype occurred a few times. V usage is TRBV20-1 and J usage is TRBJ2-5; 11 bases map to TRBD2. The CDR3 sequence is 14 residues long. CDR1 DFQATT and CDR2 SNEGSKA come from the germline V gene (reference sequence). Losses at the gene ends were 4 bases for V and 5 bases for J; bases not matched to a gene: 6. CDR3 sequence: CSATRLAGTETQYF. The DNA of the CDR3 is TGCAGTGCTACCCGACTAGCGGGGACGGAGACCCAGTACTTC.

The chain joins TRBV10-3 to TRBJ2-7; 8 nucleotides align to TRBD2. Trimming at V came to 3 bases and at J to 4 bases, leaving 14 bases not matched to a gene. This CDR3 has 17 residues. Germline assignment: CDR1 ENHRY and CDR2 SYGVKD. As DNA, the CDR3 is TGTGCCATCAGTGATCCCCCATTAGCGGGATATAGATACGAGCAGTACTTC. Translating it yields CAISDPPLAGYRYEQYF.